The clone carrying this TCR beta chain was counted a single time. The data originate from a study of blood T cell repertoires in COVID-19. Whole-study context: From T cells, B-cell-depleted T cells, or PBMCs came the material, which was cDNA or gDNA.

Patients in Seattle were enrolled during active infection, then followed longitudinally. The V and J ends lost 5 bases and 2 bases, in that order; junction bases with no gene match: 0. Germline assignment: CDR1 MNHEY and CDR2 SMNVEV (reference sequence). The CDR3 covers 14 residues. Per the study methods: The authors estimated nucleated cell counts from reference gene primer amplification. The data were produced by immunoSEQ multiplex PCR, yet TCRdb's version contains in-frame clones alone and is incomplete. V and J calls and clone size are given by that table; D and trimming were obtained from the DNA. The sample yields approximately 290,000 clones, about 80% seen once.

This chain uses TRBV27 with TRBJ1-6, with 7 bases that match TRBD1. Sequencing was carried out using peripheral blood. This TCR came from a person aged 70 to 85 with COVID-19, enrolled during active disease. The CDR3 protein is CASSDRAYNSPLHF. CDR3 in DNA: TGTGCCAGCAGTGACAGGGCCTATAATTCACCCCTCCACTTT.